This paragraph reports one T cell receptor beta chain. Its antigen has not been determined. No per-base quality is available; no much larger clone lies one base away. The data belong to a study of shared T cell receptors in the human thymus (dated by TCRdb to about 2021). In terms of the full investigation: The study examined how self-reactive, shared T-cell receptor alpha chains are generated in the human thymus.

The library was made by the immunoSEQ multiplex PCR assay. TCRdb carries this immuneACCESS record with in-frame sequences only. Its versions omit some clonotypes, under half of them owing to an unresolved V gene in the studies checked, with the rest unexplained. The sample table shows approximately 760,000 clones, and 70% to 90% are seen once. The biggest ten clones account for more than 0.01% of the sample. These same data were also listed under a study on human thymus T cells. The second study reports: The donors were immunologically healthy infants in Finland who had open corrective cardiac surgery for congenital heart defects. Thymus tissue was collected as surgical resects that were removed during corrective cardiac surgery. Biased V and J gene segment usage appeared to be present in both thymic and peripheral blood repertoires. According to the related research, thymic TCR repertoires were highly overlapping among unrelated individuals. The study used fewer than ten infant thymus samples plus four related peripheral blood samples to characterize TCR alpha and beta repertoires. The cohort included six male and a couple of female infants, with donor ages spanning 7 to 244 days. Thymocytes were freed from the tissue by mechanical means and kept at -70 degrees C as pellets of roughly 8.5-31 million cells. A QIAsymphony instrument was used to extract genomic DNA from the frozen cell pellets. The immunoSEQ multiplex PCR assay was used to amplify the TCRB and TCRAD loci from a standardized amount of quality-controlled genomic DNA. Amplicons spanned the V(D)J region at a length sufficient to cover the CDR3 and identify V and J genes. Amplicon sequencing was performed on an Illumina platform through the commercial immunoSEQ service. Primer bias and sequencing errors were corrected using previously described methods, and TCRAD and TCRB definitions followed the IMGT database. immunoSEQ Analyzer 3.0 and VDJTools were used for repertoire analysis, which covered basic statistics, V/J segment usage, diversity estimates, rarefaction and pairwise overlap. Diversity was estimated with Chao1, ChaoE, Efron-Thisted, Shannon and inverse Simpson indices, and also on datasets down-sampled to the smallest sample. Repertoire overlap was assessed by strict matching of CDR3 nucleotide sequence, V gene and J gene, and clustering was done by Jaccard-based multidimensional scaling. On average, thymus samples gave around 810,000 unique TCRB clonotypes, whereas blood samples gave around 84,000.

This receptor was obtained from a girl less than two years old with a congenital heart defect. Donor details come from another sample of the same person, matched by shared clones. Sequenced material: thymocytes.

CDR3 sequence: CASSRSPEDGYTF. In nucleotide form, the sequence is TGTGCCAGCAGTCGTTCGCCCGAGGATGGCTACACCTTC. Recombination linked TRBV6-5 to TRBJ1-2, with no D gene named confidently. The CDR3 measures 13 amino acids from cysteine to phenylalanine. The DNA shown is the 39-base CDR3, in frame from base 1. CDR1 and CDR2, per the germline V gene, are MNHEY and SVGAGI. The V and J ends are trimmed by 5 bases and 6 bases, leaving 13 bases between them.